Listed below are T cell receptor beta chains from one sample, sequenced in a study of Ad26.COV2.S vaccination and SARS-CoV-2 variants. Measured with immunoSEQ multiplex PCR; TCRdb has only the in-frame clones, and not every one. This table has more than 350,000 clones, 75% to 95% appearing once. Sequencing used peripheral blood, obtained in a trial of Ad26.COV2.S vaccine versus placebo. All receptors derive from a person between 18 and 65 years old who received the Ad26.COV2.S COVID-19 vaccine or a placebo. The CDR3 runs from the conserved cysteine through the conserved F or W. Each record gives: V gene, clone size, J gene, CDR3 length, D gene, CDR3 protein, CDR3 DNA. A D gene is named only where the DNA matches it firmly. Clone size appears in some rows only: once, few, many, or a class for an expanded clone.

TRBV7-7	.	TRBJ1-1	13	.	CASSLSAGTEAFF	TGTGCTAGCAGCCTCTCCGCCGGAACTGAAGCTTTCTTT
TRBV6-6	many	TRBJ2-2	15	.	CASSYQEQNTGELFF	TGTGCCAGCAGTTACCAGGAACAGAACACCGGGGAGCTGTTTTTT
TRBV5-1	.	TRBJ2-1	12	.	CASSLVDFEQFF	TGCGCCAGCAGCTTGGTGGATTTCGAGCAGTTCTTC
TRBV5-6	.	TRBJ2-7	12	.	CASSFAGDEQYF	TGTGCCAGCAGCTTCGCTGGAGACGAGCAGTACTTC
TRBV18	few	TRBJ1-1	15	.	CASSPETVIGTEAFF	TGTGCCAGCTCACCAGAAACAGTTATCGGGACTGAAGCTTTCTTT
TRBV3-1/TRBV3-2	.	TRBJ2-7	15	.	CASSPQGEGSNEQYF	TGTGCCAGCAGCCCCCAGGGCGAGGGATCCAACGAGCAGTACTTC
TRBV4-3	.	TRBJ2-1	17	TRBD2	CASSPNRRTSGDNEQFF	TGCGCCAGCAGCCCAAACCGCCGGACTAGCGGGGATAATGAGCAGTTCTTC
TRBV6-1	.	TRBJ2-1	12	.	CASSEGLTEQFF	TGTGCCAGCAGTGAAGGGCTTACTGAGCAGTTCTTC
TRBV5-1	.	TRBJ1-4	13	TRBD1	CASRDGQGEKLFF	TGCGCCAGCAGGGATGGACAGGGGGAAAAACTGTTTTTT
TRBV19	once	TRBJ2-1	17	TRBD1	CASSIPMKGAGYNEQFF	TGTGCCAGTAGTATCCCCATGAAGGGGGCTGGTTACAATGAGCAGTTCTTC
TRBV30	once	TRBJ2-7	14	TRBD1	CAWSTGTVAYEQYF	TGTGCCTGGAGCACCGGGACAGTAGCTTACGAGCAGTACTTC
TRBV18	.	TRBJ1-5	16	TRBD1	CASSPPSGGPGQPQHF	TGTGCCAGCTCACCACCGTCAGGGGGTCCGGGTCAGCCCCAGCATTTT
TRBV30	.	TRBJ1-6	15	TRBD1	CAWRGYRGGNSPLHF	TGTGCCTGGAGGGGATACAGGGGTGGCAATTCACCCCTCCACTTT
TRBV7-2	.	TRBJ1-2	15	TRBD1	CASSYQTGGNYGYTF	TGTGCCAGCAGCTACCAGACAGGGGGAAACTATGGCTACACCTTC
TRBV5-6	.	TRBJ2-1	11	.	CASSFKDEQFF	TGTGCCAGCAGCTTCAAAGATGAGCAGTTCTTC